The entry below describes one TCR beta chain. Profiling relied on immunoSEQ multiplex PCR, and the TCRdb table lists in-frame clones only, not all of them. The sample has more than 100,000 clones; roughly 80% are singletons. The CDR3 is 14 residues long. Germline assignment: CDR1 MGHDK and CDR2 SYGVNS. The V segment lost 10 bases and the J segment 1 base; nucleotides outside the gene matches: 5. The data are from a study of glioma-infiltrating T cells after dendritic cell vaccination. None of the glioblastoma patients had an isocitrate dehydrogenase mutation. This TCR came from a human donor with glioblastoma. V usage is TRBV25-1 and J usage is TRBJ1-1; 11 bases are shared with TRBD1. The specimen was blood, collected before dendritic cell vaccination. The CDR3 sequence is CANWTGGANTEAFF. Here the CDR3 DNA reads TGTGCCAACTGGACAGGGGGCGCGAACACTGAAGCTTTCTTT.